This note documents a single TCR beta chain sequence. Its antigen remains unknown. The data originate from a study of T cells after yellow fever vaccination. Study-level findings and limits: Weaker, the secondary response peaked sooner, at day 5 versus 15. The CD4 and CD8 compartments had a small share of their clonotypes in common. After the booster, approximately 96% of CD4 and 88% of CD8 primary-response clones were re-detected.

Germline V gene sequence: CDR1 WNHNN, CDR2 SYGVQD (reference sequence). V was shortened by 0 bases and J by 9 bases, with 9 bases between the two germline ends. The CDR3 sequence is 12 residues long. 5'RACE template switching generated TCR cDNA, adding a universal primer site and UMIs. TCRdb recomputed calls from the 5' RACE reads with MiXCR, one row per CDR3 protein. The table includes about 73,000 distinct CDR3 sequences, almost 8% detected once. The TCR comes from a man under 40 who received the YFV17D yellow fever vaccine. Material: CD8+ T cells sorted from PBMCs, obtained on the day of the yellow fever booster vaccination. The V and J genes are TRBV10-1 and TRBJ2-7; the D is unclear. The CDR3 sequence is CASSESLEGQYF. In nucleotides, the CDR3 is TGCGCCAGCAGTGAGTCTCTAGAAGGGCAGTACTTC.